This T cell receptor (beta chain) was identified in a study of technical replicates of blood from a few donors (dated by TCRdb to about 2017). Points on this clone: Its antigen is currently not known. Per-base quality was not reported, and no clone a single base away is much larger than it.

Reading from cysteine to phenylalanine, the CDR3 counts 13 amino acids. The retained sequence is limited to the CDR3, 39 bases, with the frame set at the first base. Per the germline V gene, KGHSH is the CDR1 and LQKENI is the CDR2. V loses 3 bases, J loses 4 bases, and the germline ends lie 10 bases apart. Receptor libraries were prepared by the immunoSEQ multiplex PCR assay. TCRdb stores this immuneACCESS table with in-frame sequences only. Part of the clones is absent; in the studies checked, under half of the shortfall reflects unresolved V genes, and no reason is known for the rest. The sample table holds 84,000 or so clones, of which about 95% were seen once. The leading ten clones occupy approximately 0.24% of the sample.

This receptor was taken from a human donor in good health. The chain is assembled from TRBV18 and TRBJ2-7; a tentative D call is TRBD1 (6 bases match). Sequencing used T cells isolated from PBMCs. The CDR3 protein is CASSPDSVYEQYF. The DNA sequence is given as TGTGCCAGCTCACCGGACAGCGTGTACGAGCAGTACTTC.